This TCR beta chain was identified in a study of blood T cell repertoires in COVID-19. Study background: Whether acute or convalescent, the COVID-19 samples came from the United States, Italy and Spain. Nucleic acid was either cDNA or gDNA, and it came from T cells, B-cell-depleted T cells, or PBMCs.

V lost 5 bases and J lost 5; bases outside the gene matches: 9. CDR1 and CDR2 (germline): SGHTA, FQGNSA. This CDR3 is 15 amino acids long. This clone was picked up one time. Original processing methods: For nucleated cells, counts were estimated from reference gene primer amplification. The assay was immunoSEQ multiplex PCR, and TCRdb's table has in-frame clones only and misses some. The V and J calls and clone size come from that table; D and trimming were worked out from the DNA. The data show some 120,000 clones, roughly 80% seen once. Source material: peripheral blood. This chain joins TRBV7-2 and TRBJ1-5, with 7 nucleotides matching TRBD1. The origin of this receptor is a human donor in a cohort sampled during active COVID-19. DNA of the CDR3: TGTGCCAGCAGCCTGTGGACAGGAGCTGATCAGCCCCAGCATTTT. Its protein is CASSLWTGADQPQHF.